The rows below give T cell receptor beta chains drawn from one sample of a study of molecular identifiers for immune sequencing clone quantification. Using its own MiXCR run on the PCR reads, TCRdb lists one record per CDR3 protein. Among over 300,000 distinct CDR3 sequences, roughly a quarter were seen once, and the ten largest hold roughly 0.7%. The specimen sequenced was naive CD8+ T cells from blood, with Jurkat cell RNA spiked in. The receptors were gathered from a human donor in good health. Some libraries in this study had Jurkat cell RNA spiked in. Both conserved end residues are part of each CDR3. A D gene is named only where the DNA matches it firmly. Not every row has a clone size; where given, it reads once, few, many or a size class.

D gene	clone size	V gene	J gene	CDR3 protein	CDR3 DNA
TRBD1	NA	TRBV28	TRBJ2-7	CASSLSKLHRGREQYF	TGTGCCAGCAGTTTGAGTAAGTTGCACAGGGGGCGAGAGCAGTACTTC
NA	NA	TRBV27	TRBJ1-1	CASGAWGEGTEAFF	TGTGCCAGCGGAGCCTGGGGGGAGGGCACTGAAGCTTTCTTT
NA	many	TRBV7-9	TRBJ2-7	CASSSSLAHEQYF	TGTGCCAGCAGCTCCAGTCTGGCACACGAGCAGTACTTC
NA	NA	TRBV5-1	TRBJ1-3	CASSLEDSSGNTIYF	TGCGCCAGCAGCTTGGAGGACAGCTCTGGAAACACCATATATTTT
NA	few	TRBV25-1	TRBJ2-1	CASSSGVSGDNEQFF	TGTGCCAGCTCCTCAGGGGTTAGTGGTGACAATGAGCAGTTCTTC
TRBD1	many	TRBV6-4	TRBJ2-4	CASSPGTGGNIQYF	TGTGCCAGCAGCCCCGGGACAGGGGGAAACATTCAGTACTTC
NA	many	TRBV5-1	TRBJ1-1	CASSLNSNTEAFF	TGCGCCAGCAGCTTGAACAGCAACACTGAAGCTTTCTTT
NA	many	TRBV6-2/TRBV6-3	TRBJ1-2	CASSYGPANYGYTF	TGTGCCAGCAGTTACGGGCCGGCTAACTATGGCTACACCTTC
NA	many	TRBV4-3	TRBJ1-5	CASSQWVGQPQHF	TGCGCCAGCAGCCAGTGGGTTGGTCAGCCCCAGCATTTT
NA	NA	TRBV7-7	TRBJ2-3	CASTLIAQYF	TGTGCCAGCACCCTTATTGCGCAGTATTTT
TRBD1	few	TRBV6-1	TRBJ2-3	CASSDRDRPPADTQYF	TGTGCCAGCAGTGACCGGGACAGACCACCGGCAGATACGCAGTATTTT
TRBD1	few	TRBV7-2	TRBJ2-7	CASSLLPGQGITSYEQYF	TGTGCCAGCAGCCTCCTCCCGGGACAGGGTATAACTTCCTACGAGCAGTACTTC
NA	many	TRBV4-3	TRBJ2-2	CASSLRAGELFF	TGCGCCAGCAGCCTAAGAGCAGGGGAGCTGTTTTTT
NA	many	TRBV3-1	TRBJ2-6	CASSHYEGAGANVLTF	TGTGCCAGCAGCCATTACGAGGGGGCTGGGGCCAACGTCCTGACTTTC
NA	many	TRBV7-2	TRBJ1-4	CASSLAAPNEKLFF	TGTGCCAGCAGCTTAGCGGCCCCTAATGAAAAACTGTTTTTT
TRBD2	few	TRBV27	TRBJ2-5	CASSSLPTSGSRETQYF	TGTGCCAGCAGTTCCCTCCCTACTAGCGGGAGCAGGGAGACCCAGTACTTC
NA	NA	TRBV6-1	TRBJ1-1	CASSDGGEYGEAFF	TGTGCCAGCAGTGATGGAGGGGAGTACGGTGAAGCTTTCTTT
NA	NA	TRBV9	TRBJ1-1	CASGIQGREAFF	TGTGCCAGCGGCATCCAGGGACGTGAAGCTTTCTTT
NA	many	TRBV6-5	TRBJ2-5	CASSYSSRGETQYF	TGTGCCAGCAGTTACTCGAGTAGGGGAGAGACCCAGTACTTC
NA	few	TRBV20-1	TRBJ2-3	CSPIASVPGETDTQYF	TGCAGTCCCATCGCTAGCGTCCCGGGAGAAACAGATACGCAGTATTTT
NA	NA	TRBV11-2	TRBJ1-1	CASSSLLGGATEAFF	TGTGCCAGCAGCAGCTTACTCGGCGGGGCGACTGAAGCTTTCTTT
TRBD1	many	TRBV13	TRBJ1-1	CASSWTGQNTEAFF	TGTGCCAGCAGCTGGACAGGGCAGAACACTGAAGCTTTCTTT
NA	few	TRBV4-3	TRBJ2-7	CASSQDRAGVYEQYF	TGCGCCAGCAGCCAAGACCGGGCAGGCGTATACGAGCAGTACTTC
TRBD2	NA	TRBV4-1	TRBJ2-7	CASSQENSGGTYEQYF	TGCGCCAGCAGCCAAGAGAATAGCGGGGGGACCTACGAGCAGTACTTC
TRBD1	many	TRBV4-1	TRBJ2-7	CASSQNRDRVLEQYF	TGCGCCAGCAGCCAGAACCGGGACAGGGTTCTCGAGCAGTACTTC
TRBD1	NA	TRBV10-1	TRBJ2-6	CANVGQGDSGANVLTF	TGCGCCAATGTGGGACAGGGGGACTCTGGGGCCAACGTCCTGACTTTC
NA	many	TRBV5-6	TRBJ2-7	CASSAGDEQYF	TGTGCCAGCAGCGCCGGGGACGAGCAGTACTTC